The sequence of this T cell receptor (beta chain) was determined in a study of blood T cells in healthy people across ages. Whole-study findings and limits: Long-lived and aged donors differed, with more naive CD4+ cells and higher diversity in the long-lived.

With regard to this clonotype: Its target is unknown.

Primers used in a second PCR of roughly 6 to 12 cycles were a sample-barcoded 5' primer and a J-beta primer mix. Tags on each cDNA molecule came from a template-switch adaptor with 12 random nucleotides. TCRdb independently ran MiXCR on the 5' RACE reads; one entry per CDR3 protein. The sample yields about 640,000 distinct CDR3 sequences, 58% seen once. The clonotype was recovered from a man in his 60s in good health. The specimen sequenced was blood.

CDR3: CSARAPGSGGYNEQFF. For the CDR3, the DNA is TGCAGTGCTAGAGCCCCGGGTAGCGGGGGTTACAATGAGCAGTTCTTC. The chain carries TRBV20-1 and TRBJ2-1; 9 bases align to TRBD2. Trimming removed 1 base from V and 4 bases from J; junction bases left unmatched: 8. The CDR3 loop spans 16 amino acids. CDR1 is DFQATT, CDR2 SNEGSKA, per germline (reference sequence).